Following are 26 T cell receptor beta chains from one sample sequenced in a study of blood T cell repertoires in COVID-19. Profiled with immunoSEQ multiplex PCR; TCRdb holds only in-frame clones, not every one. The sample lists 310,000 or so clones; roughly 87% were seen once. Sequencing input: PBMCs or T cells enriched from blood (not recorded which). The origin of the receptors is a woman aged 18-30 years who had recovered from COVID-19.

V gene TRBV6-5 combines with J gene TRBJ1-1; unclear D gene. From germline, CDR1 is MNHEY and CDR2 SVGAGI. With 9 bases removed from V and 0 bases from J, the gap between germline ends came to 11 bases. The CDR3 covers 13 residues. CDR3 loop: CASEDWLNTEAFF. CDR3 in DNA: TGTGCCAGTGAGGATTGGTTGAACACTGAAGCTTTCTTT.

The rearrangement joins TRBV7-6 to TRBJ1-1; 8 bases match TRBD1. The CDR3 sequence is 14 residues long. With V trimmed by 3 bases and J by 6 bases, 6 bases remained unmatched. CDR1 and CDR2 from the germline V gene are SGHVS and FNYEAQ. This chain's CDR3 is CASSFLQGAAEAFF. CDR3 DNA: TGTGCCAGCAGCTTTTTGCAGGGGGCCGCTGAAGCTTTCTTT.

In this sample, this clone turned up once. The rearrangement links TRBV6-5 to TRBJ2-5; 12 bases agree with TRBD2. Germline V CDR1 and CDR2: MNHEY, SVGAGI. With 8 bases clipped from V and 4 bases from J, the junction kept 8 bases outside the gene matches. This CDR3 spans 15 amino acids. The CDR3: CASQAPGLAGETQYF. The CDR3 nucleotides read TGTGCCAGCCAAGCCCCGGGACTAGCGGGAGAGACCCAGTACTTC.

The rearrangement joins TRBV11-2 to TRBJ2-1, with 14 bases lining up with TRBD2. This CDR3 has 15 residues. Germline CDR1 SGHAT, CDR2 FQNNGV. Germline trimming cut 4 bases from V and 9 bases from J; bases unmatched to any gene: 5. In DNA, the CDR3 is TGTGCCAGCAGCTCGGGACTAGCGGGAGCAGGTGAGCAGTTCTTC. Translated, it gives CASSSGLAGAGEQFF.

The genes are TRBV3-1 (or the pseudogene TRBV3-2) and TRBJ2-7, with a possible D match to TRBD2 (5 bases). CDR1 LGHDT and CDR2 YNNKEL come from the germline V gene (reference sequence). Trimming removed 5 bases at V and 0 bases at J, with 17 bases between. CDR3 size: 16 residues. Written as DNA, the CDR3 is TGTGCCAGCAGCTTAGACCGGAGGAAATTCTCCTACGAGCAGTACTTC. Protein sequence: CASSLDRRKFSYEQYF.

This chain connects TRBV9 to TRBJ1-3; no definite D call. CDR3 length: 16 amino acids. The ends were cut back, 0 bases at V and 0 bases at J, with 10 bases in the middle. The germline V gene has CDR1 SGDLS and CDR2 YYNGEE. CDR3 in amino acids: CASSVVAVTSGNTIYF. Written as DNA, the CDR3 is TGTGCCAGCAGCGTAGTAGCAGTCACCTCTGGAAACACCATATATTTT.

The gene calls are TRBV9 and TRBJ1-4; 7 bases map to TRBD1. The CDR3 sequence is 15 residues long. Germline V gene data show CDR1 as SGDLS and CDR2 as YYNGEE. J lost 4 bases, V lost 4 bases, and 7 bases had no gene match. In nucleotides, the CDR3 is TGTGCCAGCAGCAACGGACAGGCCGGTAATGAAAAACTGTTTTTT. Its protein product is CASSNGQAGNEKLFF.

The chain couples TRBV9 to TRBJ2-7; D is unclear. V gave up 0 bases and J gave up 2 bases, with 6 bases separating them. The length of the CDR3 is 13 residues. Germline CDR1 SGDLS, CDR2 YYNGEE. The chain's CDR3 is CASSVGATYEQYF. For the CDR3, the DNA is TGTGCCAGCAGCGTAGGGGCGACCTACGAGCAGTACTTC.

The rearrangement uses TRBV14 and TRBJ2-3, with TRBD1 matching 10 bases. Trimming at V came to 4 bases and at J to 7 bases, leaving 5 bases not matched to a gene. Germline V gene lookup returns CDR1 SGHDN and CDR2 FVKESK. CDR3 length: 14 amino acids. CDR3 protein: CASSRQGADYTQYF. The CDR3 DNA is TGTGCCAGCAGCCGACAGGGGGCCGATTATACGCAGTATTTT.

The chain combines TRBV7-6 with TRBJ1-1; D may be TRBD1 (5 bases). The CDR3 is made up of 15 amino acids. Trimming pared 3 bases from V and 8 bases from J, leaving 19 bases between. Germline V gives CDR1 SGHVS, CDR2 FNYEAQ. The DNA for the CDR3 is TGTGCCAGCAGCTTGGGGCAAGCAGGATTTGGGGAAGCTTTCTTT. It yields the protein CASSLGQAGFGEAFF. Combining the CDR3 with reference TRBV7-6 and TRBJ1-1 gives the whole variable domain GAGVSQSPRYKVTKRGQDVALRCDPISGHVSLYWYRQALGQGPEFLTYFNYEAQQDKSGLPNDRFSAERPEGSISTLTIQRTEQRDSAMYRCASSLGQAGFGEAFFGQGTRLTVV.

The CDR3 sequence is CASSLFGSENTGELFF. In nucleotides, the CDR3 is TGTGCCAGCAGCTTGTTCGGTAGCGAGAACACCGGGGAGCTGTTTTTT. V usage is TRBV11-3 and J usage is TRBJ2-2; possibly TRBD2 for D (5 bases). From germline, CDR1 is SGHNT and CDR2 YENEEA. The CDR3 spans 16 residues. The germline V and J ends were trimmed by 3 bases and 1 base, with 12 bases remaining between them.

This clone turned up a few times. V is TRBV6-2 or TRBV6-3 and J is TRBJ1-2; 10 bases align to TRBD1. The CDR3 loop spans 13 amino acids. The V gene's germline CDR1 is MNHEY and CDR2 SVGEGT. With 5 bases clipped from V and 10 bases from J, the junction kept 7 bases outside the gene matches. The CDR3 loop reads CASSTGTGVDYTF. The CDR3 nucleotides are TGTGCCAGCAGTACCGGGACAGGGGTTGACTACACCTTC.

The chain joins TRBV19 to TRBJ1-3, with D tentatively TRBD1 (6 bases). V lost 9 bases and J lost 1, with 22 bases in between. Germline values: CDR1 LNHDA, CDR2 SQIVND (reference sequence). This CDR3 is 17 amino acids long. The CDR3 DNA follows: TGTGCCAGCTCCGTCGCCGGCGGGGGCGGATCTGGAAACACCATATATTTT. Translation: CASSVAGGGGSGNTIYF.

The chain has TRBV7-9 and TRBJ1-3, with D perhaps matching TRBD1 (6 bases). Trimming removed 1 base from V and 0 bases from J, with 16 bases in between. Germline assignment: CDR1 SEHNR and CDR2 FQNEAQ (reference sequence). The CDR3 sequence is 18 residues long. The CDR3 here is CASSLEAGAAISGNTIYF. The DNA of the CDR3 is TGTGCCAGCAGCTTAGAGGCAGGGGCCGCTATCTCTGGAAACACCATATATTTT.

The chain carries TRBV5-6 and TRBJ2-3; a possible D gene is TRBD2 (6 bases). The germline CDR1 and CDR2 sequences are SGHDT and YYEEEE. This CDR3 has 14 residues. Deletions cut 2 bases from V and 4 bases from J, with 11 bases between. The CDR3 reads CASSLGTLADTQYF. The CDR3 coding sequence is TGTGCCAGCAGCTTAGGGACTCTGGCAGATACGCAGTATTTT.

This rearrangement joins TRBV5-5 to TRBJ1-1, with D uncertain. CDR1 SGHKS and CDR2 YYEKEE come from the germline V gene (reference sequence). The CDR3 covers 14 residues. V lost 4 bases and J 10 bases, leaving 20 bases between the germline ends. The CDR3 protein is CASSATGVNSGAFF. DNA of the CDR3: TGTGCCAGCAGCGCCACCGGGGTAAATTCGGGAGCTTTCTTT.

This chain links TRBV6-2 or TRBV6-3 with TRBJ1-4; the match to TRBD1 covers 7 bases. In germline, CDR1 is MNHEY, CDR2 SVGEGT. CDR3 size: 15 residues. V shed 4 bases and J 2 bases; nucleotides not matched to a gene: 4. This chain's CDR3 is CASSWVTGTNEKLFF. The CDR3 DNA is TGTGCCAGCAGTTGGGTGACAGGGACTAATGAAAAACTGTTTTTT.

This chain joins TRBV12-3 or TRBV12-4 and TRBJ1-2, with 9 nucleotides matching TRBD1. The V segment lost 5 bases and the J segment 13 bases; nucleotides outside the gene matches: 5. The CDR3 sequence is 11 residues long. For the CDR3, the DNA is TGTGCCAGCAGTCCCGGGACAGGGCCCACCTTC. Amino acid sequence: CASSPGTGPTF.

The J gene is TRBJ1-5, the V gene TRBV6-5; TRBD1 is a possible D gene (5 bases). Germline loops: CDR1 MNHEY, CDR2 SVGAGI. The V and J ends lost 6 bases and 6 bases respectively, with 12 bases between them. The CDR3 spans 13 residues. The CDR3 protein is CASSTSGFQPQHF. The DNA of the CDR3 is TGTGCCAGCAGCACCTCAGGGTTTCAGCCCCAGCATTTT.

The J gene is TRBJ2-1, the V gene TRBV19, with 7 bases matching TRBD2. The CDR3 is 12 amino acids. Trimming at V came to 1 base and at J to 13 bases, leaving 4 bases not matched to a gene. Germline V CDR1 and CDR2: LNHDA, SQIVND (reference sequence). This CDR3 reads CASSIASGGQFF. CDR3 DNA sequence: TGTGCCAGTAGTATAGCTAGCGGCGGACAGTTCTTC.

The genes are TRBV12-3 or TRBV12-4 and TRBJ1-2; D not resolved. CDR3 length equals 12 residues. Trimming pared 7 bases from V and 8 bases from J, leaving 14 bases between. The CDR3 sequence: CASNYLGRGYTF. The CDR3 nucleotides read TGTGCCAGCAATTACCTAGGGAGGGGCTACACCTTC.

CDR3 nucleotides: TGTGCCAGCAGTGTAGCGGGGGGGCTCTCCTACGAGCAGTACTTC. This gives the protein CASSVAGGLSYEQYF. The chain employs TRBV28 and TRBJ2-7; 11 positions agree with TRBD2. The CDR3 covers 15 residues. The junction had 3 bases not matched to a gene; V was cut back by 5 bases and J by 0 bases. Germline CDR1 MDHEN, CDR2 SYDVKM.

This clone was observed at least ten times. The junction and the germline gene differ at one end; a read error may be behind it. The chain uses TRBV27 and TRBJ2-1; 7 bases map to TRBD2. CDR3 length: 15 amino acids. The germline V gene encodes CDR1 MNHEY and CDR2 SMNVEV (reference sequence). The CDR3 DNA is TGTGCCAGCACTTTAATGCGGGAGAGCTACAATGAGCAGTTCTTC. It is translated as CASTLMRESYNEQFF.

The chain employs TRBV15 and TRBJ2-1, with 11 bases fitting TRBD1. The J segment lost 7 bases and the V segment lost 3 bases, leaving 8 bases of the junction unmatched. Per germline, CDR1 LNHNV and CDR2 YYDKDF (reference sequence). The CDR3 runs to 16 residues. CDR3 nucleotides: TGTGCCACCAGCAGGGACAGGGGGCGTAAGGTAAATGAGCAGTTCTTC. Translated, it gives CATSRDRGRKVNEQFF.

The rearrangement links TRBV28 to TRBJ1-5; tentative D call: TRBD1 (6 bases). Germline CDR1 and CDR2: MDHEN and SYDVKM. Trimming shortened V by 2 bases and J by 4 bases, and 12 bases separated the two germline ends. The CDR3 spans 15 residues. The CDR3 spells CASSLLQGLNQPQHF. The CDR3 nucleotides read TGTGCCAGCAGTTTACTACAGGGCTTGAATCAGCCCCAGCATTTT.

This sequence joins TRBV5-1 and TRBJ1-2, with D perhaps TRBD1 (6 bases). V lost 3 bases and J 6 bases, leaving 18 bases between the germline ends. This CDR3 has 15 residues. Germline CDR1 is SGHRS and CDR2 is YFSETQ. CDR3 sequence: CASSWLSQGSDGYTF. In DNA form, the CDR3 reads TGCGCCAGCAGCTGGTTGTCCCAGGGGTCTGATGGCTACACCTTC.